What follows describes a single TCR beta chain. Which antigen it targets is not known. Qualities for individual bases were not recorded, and no much larger clone is one base off. The data derive from a study of CD8+ T cells in alopecia areata listed by TCRdb under 2018. Context from the whole study: The treated patients took part in an open-label pilot trial in which moderate-to-severe alopecia areata was treated with oral tofacitinib at 5 to 10 mg twice daily. Tofacitinib was administered for 6 to 18 months, and 6 months of follow-up off drug were then conducted to assess delayed response and recurrence. The SALT score, which quantifies the percentage of affected scalp surface area, was used to measure disease severity in treated patients. High-throughput TCRbeta sequencing was used to examine T cell clonal expansion in alopecia areata in both the C3H/HeJ mouse model and human patients. Scalp tissue and sorted CD4+ and CD8+ peripheral blood T cells from patchy and totalis/universalis alopecia areata patients and from healthy controls were covered by human TCRbeta sequencing. Tofacitinib-treated patients had biopsies at baseline and at 4 and 24 weeks of treatment, with a later scalp biopsy in several patients. Scalp clonality was compared among normal scalp (n=4), patchy alopecia areata scalp (n=8), and alopecia totalis/universalis scalp (n=8). RNA was extracted with the PAXgene miRNA kit for fixed scalp, the miRNeasy kit for PBMCs, and the RNeasy kit for mouse skin. immunoSEQ multiplex PCR using 35 Vbeta forward primers and 13 Jbeta reverse primers was used to amplify TCRbeta CDR3 regions. Overall study results and their limits: Lesional scalp, especially in alopecia totalis/universalis, showed higher clonality and more expanded CD8+ clones than normal scalp, suggesting antigenic drive. Compared with mice, TCR sequences shared between patients were less clear, possibly partly because of HLA diversity across the patient population. Unlike mouse skin, where gammadelta T cells dominate, normal human skin contains resident alphabeta T cells that get sequenced too, which complicates analysis of the scalp TCR repertoire. Many expanded lesional clones persisted in scalp and blood during tofacitinib treatment, which may partly explain relapse after stopping treatment. Tofacitinib significantly lowered scalp clonality and the number of expanded CD8+ clones among the top 100 scalp clones. Because the treated cohort was small and had only one nonresponder, larger studies are needed to examine links between baseline CD8+ expansion and response.

The time point label, as the study defines it: less than five weeks on oral tofacitinib. The treatment or condition label, as the study defines it: oral pan-JAK inhibitor, 5-10 mg twice daily. From alopecia areata patients, peripheral blood was collected along with lesional scalp punch biopsies. PBMCs were isolated by density centrifugation and stained for CD3, CD4 and CD8, after which CD4+ and CD8+ T cells were sorted on a FACSAria. The library was prepared using the immunoSEQ multiplex PCR assay. RNA was extracted from all samples and reverse transcribed into cDNA, which served as template for TCR sequencing. SuperScript III was used for first-strand cDNA synthesis, primed with a 2:1 mix of oligo-dT and random hexamers. Amplification bias was assessed with a synthetic immune receptor repertoire, and residual bias was removed computationally. The study's own analysis went as follows. Raw reads were preprocessed to remove errors, and CDR3 was defined according to IMGT conventions as the region from the conserved cysteine to phenylalanine. To get clonality, Shannon entropy was normalized by log2 of the number of productive unique TCRs and the result was subtracted from 1. Scalp TCRbeta sequences were cross-referenced with sorted blood CD4 and CD8 repertoires so that the CD4 or CD8 identity of scalp clones could be inferred. In its TCRdb copy, this immuneACCESS table keeps in-frame sequences only and misses some clones. Where compared with another copy, unresolved V genes explain less than half of these, and the others have no known cause. V, J and clone size are taken as reported in that table, and D and trimming were inferred from the DNA itself. This sample comprises around 200,000 clones, less than 65% of them detected only once. The ten most abundant clones make up about 4.2% of the sample.

Sequencing used CD4+ T cells sorted from blood, obtained at week 4, from a patient treated with tofacitinib. The receptor comes from a human donor with alopecia areata.

The CDR3: CASILHEAGTAEAFF. The bases read TGTGCCAGCATCCTTCATGAGGCCGGGACAGCCGAAGCTTTCTTT. The sequence links TRBV7-9 to TRBJ1-1; a stretch of 7 junction bases matches TRBD1. V loses 7 bases at its end and J loses 8 bases; junction bases beyond the gene matches: 16. The CDR3 has 15 amino acids, counting the end cysteine and phenylalanine. Left in the record is the CDR3 DNA by itself, 45 bases read in frame from the first base. Taken from the germline V gene (reference sequence), the CDR1 and CDR2 loops are SEHNR and FQNEAQ. When the CDR3 is completed using the reference TRBV7-9 and TRBJ1-1 genes on either side, the full variable domain is DTGVSQNPRHKITKRGQNVTFRCDPISEHNRLYWYRQTLGQGPEFLTYFQNEAQLEKSRLLSDRFSAERPKGSFSTLEIQRTEQGDSAMYLCASILHEAGTAEAFFGQGTRLTVV.